The entry below gives a single T cell receptor beta chain sequence along with its context. Its target antigen remains unknown. Per-nucleotide qualities are absent, and no much larger clonotype sits a single base away. This record comes from a study of OX40 agonist ivuxolimab in advanced cancers. About the investigation overall: Ivuxolimab, which targeted the costimulatory receptor OX40 (CD134), was an agonistic, fully human IgG2 monoclonal antibody. Intravenous ivuxolimab was administered to patients every 2 weeks at six dose levels: 0.01, 0.1, 0.3, 1.5, 3 and 10 mg/kg. The purpose of peripheral TCRbeta sequencing was to test whether ivuxolimab changed TCR sequence diversity and led to clonal T-cell expansion. The paper describes the monotherapy dose-escalation part (N = 52 patients) of the phase I trial of ivuxolimab. Prior anti-PD-1, anti-PD-L1 or anti-CTLA-4 therapy was permitted, and 30% to 50% of dose-escalation patients had received checkpoint inhibitors. The dose-escalation cohort was 82.7% male with a mean age of approximately 60 years, ranging from roughly 23 to 90. Partial responses occurred in three dose-escalation patients, of whom one had hepatocellular carcinoma and two had cutaneous melanoma. Of the roughly 50 dose-escalation patients, hepatocellular carcinoma was present in about 19, melanoma in roughly 15, renal cell carcinoma in 9 and head and neck cancer in 9.

Patients with a history of autoimmune disease or receiving systemic immunosuppression were excluded from the trial. Peripheral blood for TCR sequencing was collected from all dose cohorts at baseline, on cycle 4 day 1, and on cycle 7 day 1. The samples were drawn from a first-in-human, open-label, multicenter phase I dose-escalation trial of ivuxolimab. The trial enrolled adults with locally advanced or metastatic head and neck squamous cell, hepatocellular, melanoma or renal cell carcinoma. Before TCR sequencing, CD4+ T cells and CD8+ T cells were sorted from peripheral blood as separate populations. Results and caveats for the whole study, not just this receptor: On average, CD8+ T cells showed more expanded clones than CD4+ T cells after ivuxolimab. The antigen specificity of the clonally expanded peripheral T cells was not determined. Partial responders in the 0.1-3.0 mg/kg groups had among the lowest normalized peripheral clonal expansion, especially among CD8+ T cells. Low levels of normalized T-cell clonal expansion were also seen in some patients who did not respond. At doses from 0.1 to 3.0 mg/kg, clonal expansion was seen in both CD4+ and CD8+ blood T cells between baseline and week 6.

The CDR3 measures 12 amino acids from cysteine to phenylalanine. The retained sequence is limited to the CDR3, 36 bases, with the frame set at the first base. Trimmed from V: 5 bases; trimmed from J: 7 bases; junction bases lacking a gene match: 3. From a lookup of the germline V gene, CDR1 and CDR2 are SGHRS and YFSETQ. Genomic DNA was extracted from sorted cells for sequencing of the TCRbeta CDR3 region. TCRbeta CDR3 regions were sequenced using the immunoSEQ Assay. The table was pulled from immuneACCESS by TCRdb, which kept in-frame rearrangements only. Such tables lose some clones; where checked, under half of the loss comes from unresolved V genes, and the rest has no known cause. This sample gives almost 70,000 clones in total; roughly 89% of them show up just once. Roughly 8.2% of the sample rests with the top ten.

This clonotype was obtained from an adult with an advanced solid tumor such as melanoma, head and neck, liver or kidney cancer. This material consisted of CD4+ or CD8+ T cells sorted from blood, taken in a trial of the OX40 agonist ivuxolimab. The rearrangement combines TRBV5-1 with TRBJ1-2, with TRBD1 matching 9 junction bases. The DNA is as follows: TGCGCCAGCAGTCGGGACAGGGCTGGCTACACCTTC. The encoded protein is CASSRDRAGYTF.